The sequence of this T cell receptor beta chain was determined in a study of PD-L1 blockade in urothelial cancer (dated by TCRdb to the late 2010s). For the wider study: Therapy was started around 2014 for all patients, and atezolizumab 1,200 mg was administered intravenously every 3 weeks. Blood samples were analyzed at two time points: 3 weeks after treatment start (second dose) and 6 weeks after treatment start. In the same patients who had TCR sequencing, pretreatment tumors also underwent whole exome sequencing and RNA sequencing. Somatic, immune and clinical correlates of response to PD-L1 blockade with atezolizumab in urothelial cancer were the focus of an exploratory multi-omic analysis. A median of about 150,000 T cells and 85,000 or so unique TCRs was obtained from blood samples, and a median clonality of roughly 0.074 was observed. Pretreatment tumor samples and matched peripheral blood, collected serially before and after atezolizumab treatment, underwent TCR sequencing. An ECOG performance status of 0 or 1 was recorded for the patients, and 0 to 3 prior chemotherapy regimens had been received by the patients. Durable clinical benefit was achieved by nine patients but not by the remaining 20. Durable clinical benefit was defined as a progression-free survival longer than 6 months, and TCR features were additionally tested against progression-free survival and overall survival. About 85% of the roughly 29 patients were males with bladder-origin urothelial cancer, and about 60% of the 29 reported a prior smoking history. Pretreatment blood TCR-seq was available for under 35 patients, at least one posttreatment blood collection was obtained for around 25 patients, and tumor TCR-seq was available for around 25 patients. The paper as a whole reports these results and caveats: Among patients with durable benefit, tumor-associated TCR clones showed greater expansion in peripheral blood 3 weeks after treatment started (n of about 21, p = 0.022). Because the sample size was small (n ≈ 30) and many exploratory analyses were performed, the results are intended to be hypothesis-generating. Improved progression-free and overall survival was associated with having pretreatment peripheral blood TCR clonality below the median.

To estimate absolute template abundance from read counts, synthetic TCR analog templates were spiked into each PCR. Using the immunoSEQ assay, TCRbeta CDR3 regions were amplified from genomic DNA with bias-controlled V and J gene primers. Rearranged TCRbeta segments were sequenced at approximately 20X coverage. The authors' analysis ran thus. Clustering was used to correct sequencing errors, and CDR3s were annotated against IMGT so that V, D and J genes could be assigned. Downstream analyses used only productive TCRbeta rearrangements, leaving out any out-of-frame or stop-codon sequences. Clonality was computed as one minus Shannon entropy normalized by the log of the number of unique productive sequences. Clones differing between time points or between blood and tumor were identified by Fisher's exact test with Benjamini-Hochberg correction at adjusted p below 0.01. Held by TCRdb, this immuneACCESS table contains in-frame sequences only and omits some clones. Under half of the omission traces to an unresolved V gene where checked; the cause of the rest is unknown. V and J calls and clone size are as listed in that table; D and trimming were resolved from the DNA. The sample table records tens of thousands of clones; about 90% of these occur just once. Together, the top ten hold 16% of the sample.

The cohort comprised around 31 patients with locally advanced or metastatic urothelial carcinoma treated at Memorial Sloan Kettering on a trial protocol. Peripheral blood mononuclear cells were collected pretreatment and during treatment, at between 1 and 8 total time points per patient. The Qiagen DNeasy Blood extraction kit was used to purify genomic DNA from total PBMCs and tumor samples. PBMCs were collected pretreatment and during treatment, and were isolated and stored as previously described. A word on this clone: Its specific antigen is unknown. The sample holds no much larger clone one base away, and base qualities are not on file.

The sequencing here drew on PBMCs, taken around atezolizumab (anti-PD-L1) treatment. The source is a man aged 60-69 years with urothelial cancer.

CDR3 sequence: CASSYSAGYSNQPQHF. In nucleotide form, the sequence is TGTGCCAGCAGTTACTCCGCGGGGTATAGCAATCAGCCCCAGCATTTT. The sequence links TRBV6-5 to TRBJ1-5; the D gene remains uncertain. Taken from the germline V gene, the CDR1 and CDR2 loops are MNHEY and SVGAGI. From the cysteine up to the phenylalanine, the CDR3 has a length of 16 residues. Kept here is only the CDR3 DNA, which spans 48 bases and is read in frame from base 1. The trim is 0 bases for V and 0 bases for J, with a gap of 9 bases between the germline ends.